Shown below are 21 T cell receptor beta chains from a single sample sequenced in a study of cytomegalovirus exposure and HLA in healthy donors. In the PCR, 60 Vbeta and 13 Jbeta primers were used. Only in-frame clones appear in the TCRdb table, and some are missing; sequencing was by immunoSEQ multiplex PCR. The table records roughly 80,000 clones, under 80% of them present only once. The source material was PBMCs. All receptors come from a woman aged 45-60 years in good health and CMV-seropositive.

Points on this clone: An end of the junction differs from the germline gene, which may be a read error. This chain uses TRBV7-9 with TRBJ2-1; 7 nucleotides match TRBD2. The germline V gene has CDR1 SEHNR and CDR2 FQNEAQ (reference sequence). This CDR3 comprises 13 residues. CDR3 in DNA: TGTTCCAGCAGCTGGGGGGGTTCCGATGAGCAGTTCTTC. Translated, it gives CSSSWGGSDEQFF.

The rearrangement links TRBV7-9 to TRBJ2-1; 10 positions agree with TRBD1. The CDR3 is made up of 16 amino acids. J was trimmed by 8 bases and V by 5 bases; bases with no gene match: 12. The germline V gene encodes CDR1 SEHNR and CDR2 FQNEAQ (reference sequence). The CDR3 loop reads CASSLTGTGDPDEQFF. Written as DNA, the CDR3 is TGTGCCAGCAGCCTGACCGGGACAGGGGATCCCGATGAGCAGTTCTTC. Combining the CDR3 with reference TRBV7-9 and TRBJ2-1 gives the whole variable domain DTGVSQNPRHKITKRGQNVTFRCDPISEHNRLYWYRQTLGQGPEFLTYFQNEAQLEKSRLLSDRFSAERPKGSFSTLEIQRTEQGDSAMYLCASSLTGTGDPDEQFFGPGTRLTVL.

This chain uses TRBV28 with TRBJ1-2; TRBD1 is a possible D gene (5 bases). Germline V CDR1 and CDR2: MDHEN, SYDVKM. V was pared by 7 bases and J by 4 bases, with 19 bases between. The CDR3 totals 15 residues. CDR3 coding DNA: TGTGCCAGCATCCAAGGGGTAATAGGGATCTATGGCTACACCTTC. Translation gives CASIQGVIGIYGYTF.

The chain couples TRBV4-2 to TRBJ2-6; 10 positions match TRBD1. With 10 bases clipped from V and 2 bases from J, the junction kept 17 bases outside the gene matches. CDR3 length equals 19 residues. Germline CDR1 and CDR2: LGHNA and YNFKEQ. The CDR3 here is CATEGPDRGRRTGANVLTF. Here the CDR3 DNA reads TGTGCCACCGAAGGACCCGACAGGGGGCGCAGAACTGGGGCCAACGTCCTGACTTTC.

This chain uses TRBV11-2 with TRBJ2-1, with 7 positions matching TRBD2. Germline V gene lookup returns CDR1 SGHAT and CDR2 FQNNGV. Trimming took 5 bases from V and 7 from J; bases not matched to a gene: 8. CDR3 length: 14 residues. The CDR3 loop reads CASSPAGVTNEQFF. Written as DNA, the CDR3 is TGTGCCAGCAGCCCGGCGGGGGTCACGAATGAGCAGTTCTTC.

The chain joins TRBV6-5 to TRBJ1-1; no clear D. Trimming cost V 5 bases and J 8 bases, with 15 bases left between them. The CDR3 covers 13 residues. The V gene's germline CDR1 is MNHEY and CDR2 SVGAGI. The CDR3 spells CASSPRGFEEAFF. The CDR3 nucleotides are TGTGCCAGCAGTCCCCGGGGTTTTGAGGAAGCTTTCTTT.

The chain uses TRBV28 and TRBJ1-4; unclear D gene. The CDR3 is 11 amino acids. Per germline, CDR1 MDHEN and CDR2 SYDVKM. The ends were cut back, 5 bases at V and 5 bases at J, with 3 bases in the middle. The CDR3 loop reads CASSENEKLFF. The CDR3 DNA sequence: TGTGCCAGCAGTGAGAATGAAAAACTGTTTTTT.

This clone has more than one count but fewer than ten. This chain uses TRBV29-1 with TRBJ1-2; TRBD1 agrees at 9 bases. V shed 7 bases, J shed 4 bases, and the junction held 13 bases outside the gene matches. Germline values: CDR1 SQVTM, CDR2 ANQGSEA. This CDR3 region has 15 residues. The CDR3 loop reads CSADRDREGGYGYTF. The CDR3 bases are TGCAGCGCTGACCGGGACAGGGAAGGCGGCTATGGCTACACCTTC.

The count of this clone is one. The rearrangement uses TRBV19 and TRBJ1-5, with D possibly being TRBD1 (5 bases). V dropped 7 bases and J dropped 1 base, with 14 bases sitting between them. There are 15 residues in the CDR3. Looked up from germline, CDR1 is LNHDA and CDR2 is SQIVND (reference sequence). The CDR3 region is CASTWRGKSNQPQHF. CDR3 sequence (DNA): TGTGCCAGTACCTGGCGGGGGAAAAGCAATCAGCCCCAGCATTTT.

The rearrangement joins TRBV4-1 to TRBJ1-3, with D uncertain. CDR1 and CDR2 (germline): MGHRA, YSYEKL. V was clipped by 3 bases and J by 3 bases, with 9 bases between them. This CDR3 has 14 residues. The CDR3 reads CASSQDSYGNTIYF. The CDR3 DNA reads as TGCGCCAGCAGCCAGGACTCATATGGAAACACCATATATTTT.

This chain uses TRBV29-1 with TRBJ2-2, with TRBD2 matching over 8 bases. With V trimmed by 7 bases and J by 4 bases, 8 bases remained unmatched. Germline values: CDR1 SQVTM, CDR2 ANQGSEA. The CDR3 length is 14 residues. In nucleotides, the CDR3 is TGCAGCGGGCCGGGACTAGGGGTCACCGGGGAGCTGTTTTTT. Translation: CSGPGLGVTGELFF.

This chain joins TRBV19 and TRBJ1-2; D gene uncertain. CDR1 LNHDA and CDR2 SQIVND come from the germline V gene (reference sequence). CDR3 length: 9 amino acids. Here the CDR3 reads CAEEGGYTF. The CDR3 bases are TGTGCAGAGGAGGGCGGCTACACCTTC.

This clone was found a few times. The V gene is TRBV2, the J gene TRBJ1-5; 7 positions agree with TRBD1. Germline-derived CDR1 and CDR2 are SNHLY and FYNNEI. This CDR3 is 13 amino acids long. The junction had 4 bases not matched to a gene; V was cut back by 8 bases and J by 3 bases. In DNA, the CDR3 is TGTGCCAGCCGGGGACAGTACAATCAGCCCCAGCATTTT. This gives the protein CASRGQYNQPQHF.

This chain uses TRBV29-1 with TRBJ2-3; 8 nucleotides agree with TRBD1. This CDR3 region has 15 residues. Germline V lookup: CDR1 SQVTM, CDR2 ANQGSEA. V was pared by 6 bases and J by 3 bases, with 11 bases of the junction left unmatched. The CDR3 sequence: CSVLTTGGWTDTQYF. DNA for the CDR3: TGCAGCGTCCTTACAACAGGGGGTTGGACAGATACGCAGTATTTT.

This clone turned up a few times. This rearrangement joins TRBV9 to TRBJ1-1; 7 positions match TRBD1. Looked up from germline, CDR1 is SGDLS and CDR2 is YYNGEE. V shed 4 bases, J shed 1 base, and the junction held 7 bases outside the gene matches. The CDR3 is 15 amino acids. The CDR3 protein is CASSPRGLKNTEAFF. CDR3 sequence (DNA): TGTGCCAGCAGCCCCAGGGGGTTGAAGAACACTGAAGCTTTCTTT.

Worth noting for this clone: An end of the junction differs from the germline gene, which may be a read error. The chain joins TRBV7-9 to TRBJ2-5; 10 bases align to TRBD1. The CDR3 spans 17 residues. Germline CDR1 reads SEHNR; CDR2 reads FQNEAQ (reference sequence). CDR3 amino acids: CSSRPRDRGRYQETQYF. Written as DNA, the CDR3 is TGTTCCAGCAGACCCCGGGACAGGGGTCGGTACCAAGAGACCCAGTACTTC.

This clone has a handful of counts. This chain uses TRBV7-9 with TRBJ2-3; 8 positions agree with TRBD2. Trimming at V came to 1 base and at J to 2 bases, leaving 8 bases not matched to a gene. Germline assignment: CDR1 SEHNR and CDR2 FQNEAQ (reference sequence). CDR3 length: 17 residues. The DNA for the CDR3 is TGTGCCAGCAGCTTAGGAGGCGCCGGGGGGGTCACAGATACGCAGTATTTT. It encodes CASSLGGAGGVTDTQYF.

This chain uses TRBV5-1 with TRBJ2-1, with D perhaps matching TRBD1 (6 bases). The germline V gene has CDR1 SGHRS and CDR2 YFSETQ. V was shortened by 2 bases and J by 1 base, with 10 bases between the two germline ends. The CDR3 is 15 residues long. The CDR3 loop is CASSFQGTSYNEQFF. The CDR3, as DNA: TGCGCCAGCAGCTTCCAAGGGACATCCTACAATGAGCAGTTCTTC. Together with reference TRBV5-1 and TRBJ2-1, the CDR3 gives the full variable domain: KAGVTQTPRYLIKTRGQQVTLSCSPISGHRSVSWYQQTPGQGLQFLFEYFSETQRNKGNFPGRFSGRQFSNSRSEMNVSTLELGDSALYLCASSFQGTSYNEQFFGPGTRLTVL.

The V and J genes are TRBV7-3 and TRBJ2-3; 7 nucleotides match TRBD1. V trimming: 5 bases; J trimming: 1 base; junction bases outside the gene matches: 12. From germline, CDR1 is SGHTA and CDR2 FQGTGA. This CDR3 contains 17 residues. The CDR3 DNA reads TGTGCCAGCAGCACAATCCTACAGGGGCGCGGCACAGATACGCAGTATTTT. Translating it yields CASSTILQGRGTDTQYF.

This clone appeared a few times. The chain uses TRBV5-1 and TRBJ2-5, with unresolved D. V was shortened by 0 bases and J by 5 bases, with 5 bases between the two germline ends. This CDR3 spans 12 amino acids. Germline CDR1 is SGHRS and CDR2 is YFSETQ. The chain's CDR3 is CASSLAMETQYF. The DNA for the CDR3 is TGCGCCAGCAGCTTGGCCATGGAGACCCAGTACTTC. Supplemented by reference TRBV5-1 and TRBJ2-5, the full variable domain reads KAGVTQTPRYLIKTRGQQVTLSCSPISGHRSVSWYQQTPGQGLQFLFEYFSETQRNKGNFPGRFSGRQFSNSRSEMNVSTLELGDSALYLCASSLAMETQYFGPGTRLLVL.

The chain carries TRBV16 and TRBJ1-1; no definite D call. Germline CDR1 KGHSY, CDR2 FQNENV. Trimming took 1 base from V and 0 from J, leaving 6 bases between them. The CDR3 runs 14 residues. The CDR3 DNA reads as TGTGCCAGCAGCCAATTCAGGATGAACACTGAAGCTTTCTTT. Translating it yields CASSQFRMNTEAFF.